This T cell receptor (beta chain) was found in a study of T cell responses to AZD1222 COVID-19 vaccine. A remark on this clone: Its antigen is not identified.

The CDR3 has 14 residues. V was pared by 2 bases and J by 8 bases, with 12 bases between. From germline, CDR1 is WNHNN and CDR2 SYGVQD (reference sequence). Findings and caveats of the study: The reported proportion of spike-specific TCRs targeting unmutated variant regions was nearly half. Sampled repertoires all dated from after the peak T cell response. Females made up more of the donors, who were largely white British, and clonal diversity may have come out too low.

The repertoire was sequenced with immunoSEQ multiplex PCR; TCRdb's copy has only in-frame clones and lacks some. This repertoire shows about 110,000 clones, approximately 89% found once; its top ten account for approximately 3.1%. This sequence joins TRBV10-1 and TRBJ1-4; a weak D match, TRBD1 (6 bases). The clonotype was recovered from an adult in good health. Specimen: peripheral blood, collected on day 0 of MenACWY control vaccination. The DNA of the CDR3 is TGCGCCAGCAGTGAGGGACAGCGTGGAGAAAAACTGTTTTTT. It specifies CASSEGQRGEKLFF.